The present T cell receptor beta chain was sequenced within a study of T cells after yellow fever vaccination. Study-level findings and limits: Clonotypes shared by both compartments, CD4 and CD8, made up a small share.

This clonotype has just a few counts. Its antigen is undetermined. V lost 4 bases to trimming and J lost 4 bases; unmatched junction nucleotides: 7. Germline CDR1 is SGHKS and CDR2 is YYEKEE (reference sequence). This CDR3 has 14 residues. UMIs and a universal primer site were added when TCR cDNA was made by 5'RACE template switching. TCRdb independently ran MiXCR on the 5' RACE reads; one entry per CDR3 protein. The table lists about 320,000 distinct CDR3 sequences, 9.5% to 15% of them singletons. The TCR was taken from a man aged 18 to 29 who received the YFV17D yellow fever vaccine. Sequenced material: CD4+ T cells sorted from PBMCs, taken 15 days after the yellow fever booster vaccination. The chain is built from TRBV5-5 and TRBJ2-5; TRBD1 agrees at 7 bases. The CDR3 sequence: CASSIGGPGETQYF. For the CDR3, the DNA is TGTGCCAGCAGCATAGGGGGCCCGGGAGAGACCCAGTACTTC.